These 24 T cell receptor beta chains came from one sample sequenced in a study of shared clonotypes between healthy human individuals. Produced via immunoSEQ multiplex PCR; TCRdb's table is partial and in-frame only. Seen here are about 490,000 clones, 79% observed once, and the top ten hold roughly 12%. Sequences were obtained from PBMCs. The origin of the receptors is a woman in her thirties or forties in good health. Some clones in this sample may be carry-over from other donors' samples.

This chain connects TRBV7-2 to TRBJ1-3, with TRBD1 matching over 10 bases. CDR3 length: 18 residues. The germline gives CDR1 SGHTA, CDR2 FQGNSA. V dropped 3 bases and J dropped 0; count of bases not matched to a gene: 8. DNA of the CDR3: TGTGCCAGCAGCTTTACCGACCGGGACAGGGGCTCTGGAAACACCATATATTTT. This sequence encodes CASSFTDRDRGSGNTIYF.

The V call is TRBV10-3, the J call TRBJ2-7; 12 nucleotides align to TRBD2. CDR1 and CDR2 (germline): ENHRY, SYGVKD. V was pared by 10 bases and J by 0 bases, with 16 bases of the junction left unmatched. CDR3 length: 18 residues. Here the CDR3 reads CATAFKGTSGYSSYEQYF. The DNA for the CDR3 is TGTGCCACAGCCTTCAAGGGGACTAGCGGGTACAGCTCCTACGAGCAGTACTTC.

The chain employs TRBV2 and TRBJ2-3; D is ambiguous. This CDR3 comprises 14 residues. Germline V gene sequence: CDR1 SNHLY, CDR2 FYNNEI. The germline V and J ends were trimmed by 2 bases and 4 bases, with 10 bases remaining between them. CDR3 nucleotides: TGTGCCAGCAGTGAATTAGGTGGAGCAGATACGCAGTATTTT. Translated, it gives CASSELGGADTQYF.

This chain links TRBV7-2 with TRBJ2-1; 12 bases fit TRBD1. CDR1 is SGHTA, CDR2 FQGNSA, per germline. The V segment lost 5 bases and the J segment 8 bases; nucleotides outside the gene matches: 7. CDR3 size: 15 residues. The DNA of the CDR3 is TGTGCCAGCAGCGAAGGGGGACAGGGGGCTTATGAGCAGTTCTTC. Its protein product is CASSEGGQGAYEQFF. The full variable domain, with the rest looked up from reference TRBV7-2 and TRBJ2-1, is GAGVSQSPSNKVTEKGKDVELRCDPISGHTALYWYRQSLGQGLEFLIYFQGNSAPDKSGLPSDRFSAERTGGSVSTLTIQRTQQEDSAVYLCASSEGGQGAYEQFFGPGTRLTVL.

This clone was seen a few times. The J gene is TRBJ1-3, the V gene TRBV7-9, with TRBD1 matching over 10 bases. Germline V gene data show CDR1 as SEHNR and CDR2 as FQNEAQ (reference sequence). With V trimmed by 3 bases and J by 0 bases, 5 bases remained unmatched. There are 17 residues in the CDR3. For the CDR3, the DNA is TGTGCCAGCAGCTTGGGGACAGGGGTCGGCTCTGGAAACACCATATATTTT. It yields the protein CASSLGTGVGSGNTIYF.

Only a few counts were recorded for this clone. The genes are TRBV2 and TRBJ1-5, with a possible D match to TRBD1 (5 bases). Trimming left V 7 bases short and J 4 bases short, with 14 bases between. The germline gives CDR1 SNHLY, CDR2 FYNNEI. This CDR3 comprises 14 residues. CDR3 DNA: TGTGCCAGCACGGGGCCAGGGTCAAATCAGCCCCAGCATTTT. Amino acid sequence: CASTGPGSNQPQHF.

This sequence joins TRBV29-1 and TRBJ2-1, with 7 bases aligning to TRBD2. The CDR3 covers 14 residues. The V gene's germline CDR1 is SQVTM and CDR2 ANQGSEA. Unmatched junction bases numbered 13, after V lost 6 bases and J lost 8 bases. The CDR3 DNA reads TGCAGCGTCTGGTTCGGAGCGGCGGGAGATGAGCAGTTCTTC. It yields the protein CSVWFGAAGDEQFF.

Points on this clone: Other DNA sequences within the sample encode an identical CDR3. The chain carries TRBV5-1 and TRBJ2-3, with TRBD2 matching over 8 bases. The CDR3 contains 16 residues. Germline lookup yields CDR1 SGHRS and CDR2 YFSETQ. The J segment lost 0 bases and the V segment lost 0 bases, leaving 3 bases of the junction unmatched. The CDR3 bases are TGCGCCAGCAGCTTGGTGGCTAGCGGGAGCACAGATACGCAGTATTTT. Translated, it gives CASSLVASGSTDTQYF.

This chain uses TRBV5-1 with TRBJ2-1; D not certain. The CDR3 length is 14 residues. Germline V gene data show CDR1 as SGHRS and CDR2 as YFSETQ. V gave up 4 bases and J gave up 8 bases, with 16 bases separating them. The CDR3 nucleotides are TGCGCCAGCAGCACCAGGCCCCAGTTCGATGAGCAGTTCTTC. Translated: CASSTRPQFDEQFF.

The chain carries TRBV10-2 and TRBJ1-1; D not resolved. Trimming shortened V by 0 bases and J by 4 bases, and 12 bases separated the two germline ends. CDR1 is WSHSY, CDR2 SAAADI, per germline. The CDR3 contains 15 residues. The CDR3 here is CASSESRYAATEAFF. The CDR3, as DNA: TGCGCCAGCAGTGAGTCTCGGTATGCAGCCACTGAAGCTTTCTTT.

This chain uses TRBV4-3 with TRBJ2-2; 9 bases are a match to TRBD2. Trimming took 3 bases from V and 3 from J; bases not matched to a gene: 8. The CDR3 has 17 amino acids. CDR1 and CDR2 (germline): LGHNA, YSLEER. The CDR3 DNA is TGCGCCAGCAGCCATGTCAGGGCTAGCGGGGACACCGGGGAGCTGTTTTTT. Amino acid sequence: CASSHVRASGDTGELFF.

The chain has TRBV2 and TRBJ2-3; weak D call: TRBD1 (5 bases). The ends were cut back, 8 bases at V and 6 bases at J, with 12 bases in the middle. In germline, CDR1 is SNHLY, CDR2 FYNNEI. The CDR3 totals 12 residues. As DNA, the CDR3 is TGTGCCAGCGGTCAGGGCATGGATACGCAGTATTTT. Protein product: CASGQGMDTQYF.

The V gene is TRBV28, the J gene TRBJ1-4; the D is unclear. The CDR3 runs 14 residues. V gave up 2 bases and J gave up 8 bases, with 12 bases separating them. Germline values: CDR1 MDHEN, CDR2 SYDVKM. The CDR3 loop reads CASSLPGVVEKLFF. CDR3 bases: TGTGCCAGCAGTTTACCCGGGGTGGTAGAAAAACTGTTTTTT.

DNA for the CDR3: TGTGCCAGCTCACCGGTGGGGTCTCTTGAGACCCAGTACTTC. This sequence encodes CASSPVGSLETQYF. The rearrangement joins TRBV18 to TRBJ2-5; D remains ambiguous. V shed 3 bases and J shed 5 bases, with 13 bases lying between them. The CDR3 covers 14 residues. From germline, CDR1 is KGHSH and CDR2 LQKENI. Drawing the rest from reference TRBV18 and TRBJ2-5, the complete variable domain is NAGVMQNPRHLVRRRGQEARLRCSPMKGHSHVYWYRQLPEEGLKFMVYLQKENIIDESGMPKERFSAEFPKEGPSILRIQQVVRGDSAAYFCASSPVGSLETQYFGPGTRLLVL.

This rearrangement joins TRBV11-2 to TRBJ2-1, with D perhaps given as TRBD1 or TRBD2 (5 bases each). This CDR3 has 12 amino acids. Germline CDR1 SGHAT, CDR2 FQNNGV. The V and J ends lost 1 base and 9 bases respectively, with 7 bases between them. CDR3: CASSLGGREQFF. As DNA, the CDR3 is TGTGCCAGCAGCTTAGGGGGACGTGAGCAGTTCTTC.

The V call is TRBV5-1, the J call TRBJ2-7, with D perhaps TRBD2 (7 bases). The length of the CDR3 is 15 residues. Trimming cost V 3 bases and J 2 bases, with 15 bases left between them. Germline V gene data show CDR1 as SGHRS and CDR2 as YFSETQ. CDR3 DNA: TGCGCCAGCAGCTGGGACGGGGGGCCCCCCTACGAGCAGTACTTC. Encoded protein: CASSWDGGPPYEQYF.

V and J are TRBV25-1 and TRBJ2-7; D is possibly TRBD1 or TRBD2 (5 bases each). In germline, CDR1 is MGHDK, CDR2 SYGVNS. The CDR3 sequence is 13 residues long. With 4 bases removed from V and 4 bases from J, the gap between germline ends came to 11 bases. The CDR3 DNA sequence: TGTGCCAGCAGTGCAGGGACCGGATACGAGCAGTACTTC. Translated, it gives CASSAGTGYEQYF.

This sequence joins TRBV7-9 and TRBJ2-5; D is possibly TRBD2 (5 bases). The V gene's germline CDR1 is SEHNR and CDR2 FQNEAQ (reference sequence). Trimming took 4 bases from V and 5 from J, leaving 14 bases between them. The CDR3 is made up of 14 amino acids. CDR3 sequence reads: CASSSGYTGETQYF. CDR3 nucleotides: TGTGCCAGCAGCTCGGGATATACGGGGGAGACCCAGTACTTC.

The chain has TRBV6-5 and TRBJ2-3; D uncertain. V shed 6 bases and J shed 2 bases, with 12 bases lying between them. Germline-derived CDR1 and CDR2 are MNHEY and SVGAGI. CDR3 size: 14 residues. DNA of the CDR3: TGTGCCAGCAGCCCGGCTCTGGCCACAGATACGCAGTATTTT. This translates into CASSPALATDTQYF.

This chain connects TRBV2 to TRBJ2-1, with D perhaps matching TRBD2 (7 bases). Trimming pared 4 bases from V and 9 bases from J, leaving 10 bases between. Per the germline V gene, CDR1 is SNHLY and CDR2 is FYNNEI. The CDR3 is made up of 12 amino acids. In DNA, the CDR3 is TGTGCCAGCAGTGGGGGGGGCCCTGAGCAGTTCTTC. As protein: CASSGGGPEQFF.

A single count supports this clone. V is TRBV5-1 and J is TRBJ1-5, with D unresolved. This CDR3 has 8 residues. Germline V gene sequence: CDR1 SGHRS, CDR2 YFSETQ. Trimming removed 8 bases from V and 13 bases from J, with 7 bases in between. The CDR3 nucleotides read TGCGCCAGACGCTGGCAGCATTTT. This sequence encodes CARRWQHF. Combining the CDR3 with reference TRBV5-1 and TRBJ1-5 gives the whole variable domain KAGVTQTPRYLIKTRGQQVTLSCSPISGHRSVSWYQQTPGQGLQFLFEYFSETQRNKGNFPGRFSGRQFSNSRSEMNVSTLELGDSALYLCARRWQHFGDGTRLSIL.

The V call is TRBV6-1, the J call TRBJ1-5; D gene uncertain. Germline CDR1 MNHNS, CDR2 SASEGT. This CDR3 is built from 15 residues. V lost 2 bases and J lost 1, with 9 bases in between. The CDR3, as DNA: TGTGCCAGCAGTGAAAGTGAAGGGAGCAATCAGCCCCAGCATTTT. This gives the protein CASSESEGSNQPQHF.

The sample holds a few counts of this clone. V and J are TRBV15 and TRBJ2-1; 7 bases match TRBD1. Germline CDR1 reads LNHNV; CDR2 reads YYDKDF (reference sequence). Losses at the gene ends were 3 bases for V and 6 bases for J; bases not matched to a gene: 8. CDR3 size: 15 residues. The chain's CDR3 is CATSRGDRIPNEQFF. The DNA of the CDR3 is TGTGCCACCAGCAGGGGGGACAGAATCCCCAATGAGCAGTTCTTC.

The chain links TRBV5-1 to TRBJ2-6; 9 bases match TRBD1. Germline assignment: CDR1 SGHRS and CDR2 YFSETQ. The CDR3 has 17 amino acids. V dropped 4 bases and J dropped 0; count of bases not matched to a gene: 5. CDR3 sequence: CASSRDRAGSGANVLTF. DNA of the CDR3: TGCGCCAGCAGCAGGGACAGGGCCGGCTCTGGGGCCAACGTCCTGACTTTC.